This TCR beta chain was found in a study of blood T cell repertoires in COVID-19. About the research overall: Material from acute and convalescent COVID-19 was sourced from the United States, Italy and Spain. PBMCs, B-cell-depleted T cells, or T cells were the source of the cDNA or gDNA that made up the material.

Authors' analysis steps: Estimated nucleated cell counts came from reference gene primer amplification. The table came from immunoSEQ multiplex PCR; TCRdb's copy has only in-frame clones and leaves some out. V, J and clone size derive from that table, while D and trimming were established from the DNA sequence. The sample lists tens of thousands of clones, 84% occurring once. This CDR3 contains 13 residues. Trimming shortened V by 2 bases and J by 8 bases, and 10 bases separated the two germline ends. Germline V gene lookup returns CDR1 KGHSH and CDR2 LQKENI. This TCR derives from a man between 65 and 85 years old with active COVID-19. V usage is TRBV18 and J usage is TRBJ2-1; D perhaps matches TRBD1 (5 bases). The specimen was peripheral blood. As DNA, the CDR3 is TGTGCCAGCTCACCAGCAGGGTATGATGAGCAGTTCTTC. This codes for CASSPAGYDEQFF.